This T cell receptor (beta chain) was recovered during a study of blood T cell repertoires in COVID-19. Looked up from germline, CDR1 is KGHDR and CDR2 is SFDVKD. The CDR3 runs to 17 residues. Trimming removed 1 base from V and 7 bases from J, with 19 bases in between. In the authors' methods: Reference gene primer amplification gave estimated nucleated cell counts. TCRdb keeps only in-frame clones here, not all; method: immunoSEQ multiplex PCR. The DNA was the basis for D and trimming; V, J and clone size are from that table. This sample has hundreds of thousands of clones, with around 88% found just once.

The origin of this receptor is a woman aged 40 to 50 with acute COVID-19. The genes are TRBV24-1 and TRBJ2-1, with a tentative D call TRBD2 (6 bases). Input material: PBMCs or T cells enriched from blood (not recorded which). CDR3 residues: CATSDFRRDGLKNEQFF. The CDR3, as DNA: TGTGCCACCAGTGATTTCCGGCGGGACGGTTTGAAGAATGAGCAGTTCTTC.